This T cell receptor beta chain was obtained from a study of CD8 T cells in ankylosing spondylitis. General study results and limits: Reactive arthritis synovial fluid and blood previously showed some of these motif variants. What appeared characteristic of ankylosing spondylitis blood was a TCR beta motif of under 10 highly homologous variants.

This clonotype was seen repeatedly, ten times or more. Its specificity is unknown. With 4 bases removed from V and 6 bases from J, the gap between germline ends came to 10 bases. CDR1 and CDR2 (germline): SGHRS, YFSETQ. The CDR3 covers 12 residues. Each CDR3 protein is one row after TCRdb ran MiXCR on the 5' RACE reads. The data show about 220,000 distinct CDR3 sequences, more than 5.5% seen once. The specimen was blood, either unsorted or a sorted T cell fraction (not recorded which). This sequence was found in a male donor with ankylosing spondylitis. The V and J genes are TRBV5-1 and TRBJ1-1; D is uncertain. Here the CDR3 reads CASSVDGPEAFF. The CDR3 DNA reads TGCGCCAGCAGCGTGGACGGTCCTGAAGCTTTCTTT.